The next 15 T cell receptor beta chains were all read from a single sample in a study of OX40 agonist ivuxolimab in advanced cancers. Data came from immunoSEQ multiplex PCR; TCRdb stores just in-frame clones and leaves some out. The sample includes tens of thousands of clones, roughly 81% of them seen just once. The sequences come from CD4+ or CD8+ T cells sorted from blood, collected in a trial of the OX40 agonist ivuxolimab. The source is an adult with an advanced solid tumor such as melanoma, head and neck, liver or kidney cancer.

The genes are TRBV25-1 and TRBJ2-7, with 7 bases that match TRBD1. The length of the CDR3 is 11 residues. Germline CDR1 MGHDK, CDR2 SYGVNS. V shed 8 bases and J 3 bases; nucleotides not matched to a gene: 1. CDR3 in amino acids: CASRQGYEQYF. CDR3 bases: TGTGCCAGCCGACAGGGCTACGAGCAGTACTTC.

The genes are TRBV19 and TRBJ2-7; tentative D call: TRBD2 (6 bases). The germline V and J ends were trimmed by 3 bases and 2 bases, with 14 bases remaining between them. The CDR3 consists of 15 residues. Germline CDR1 LNHDA, CDR2 SQIVND (reference sequence). The DNA for the CDR3 is TGTGCCAGTAGTATTGACGGCGGGATTACCTACGAGCAGTACTTC. Protein: CASSIDGGITYEQYF. The full variable domain, completed using reference TRBV19 and TRBJ2-7, is DGGITQSPKYLFRKEGQNVTLSCEQNLNHDAMYWYRQDPGQGLRLIYYSQIVNDFQKGDIAEGYSVSREKKESFPLTVTSAQKNPTAFYLCASSIDGGITYEQYFGPGTRLTVT.

The chain is built from TRBV6-5 and TRBJ2-1; no reliable D call. Per germline, CDR1 MNHEY and CDR2 SVGAGI. V lost 5 bases and J 3 bases, leaving 5 bases between the germline ends. This CDR3 has 12 residues. The CDR3 nucleotides are TGTGCCAGCAGTCCCAGCTACAATGAGCAGTTCTTC. Protein sequence: CASSPSYNEQFF.

Note on this clone: The sample has other DNA sequences that encode this CDR3 too. The chain recombines TRBV7-9 with TRBJ1-1; D unresolved. This CDR3 is 13 amino acids long. V was trimmed by 1 base and J by 1 base, leaving 4 bases between them. Germline V gives CDR1 SEHNR, CDR2 FQNEAQ (reference sequence). CDR3 in amino acids: CASSLVGNTEAFF. The CDR3 DNA reads TGTGCCAGCAGCTTAGTAGGGAACACTGAAGCTTTCTTT. Complete variable domain (other parts from reference TRBV7-9 and TRBJ1-1): DTGVSQNPRHKITKRGQNVTFRCDPISEHNRLYWYRQTLGQGPEFLTYFQNEAQLEKSRLLSDRFSAERPKGSFSTLEIQRTEQGDSAMYLCASSLVGNTEAFFGQGTRLTVV.

The chain links TRBV7-8 to TRBJ2-3; D is unresolved. Germline V gene sequence: CDR1 SGHVS, CDR2 FQNEAQ. Between the trimmed V and J ends, which lost 5 bases and 7 bases, there was a span of 7 bases. CDR3 length: 11 amino acids. The CDR3 region has the DNA TGTGCCAGCAGCCAGTCTAATACGCAGTATTTT. Encoded protein: CASSQSNTQYF.

V gene TRBV23-1 combines with J gene TRBJ1-1; D ambiguous. TRBV23-1 is an ORF for which the function is uncertain. V was shortened by 7 bases and J by 5 bases, with 32 bases between the two germline ends. This CDR3 region has 19 residues. CDR3 loop: CASTPFSGGSKALWTEAFF. CDR3 coding DNA: TGCGCCAGCACTCCCTTCTCAGGTGGGTCGAAGGCCCTGTGGACTGAAGCTTTCTTT.

The chain has TRBV28 and TRBJ2-7; no reliable D call. V dropped 3 bases and J dropped 5 bases, with 2 bases sitting between them. Germline V CDR1 and CDR2: MDHEN, SYDVKM. The CDR3 length is 10 residues. CDR3 sequence (DNA): TGTGCCAGCAGTTTTAACGAGCAGTACTTC. Amino acid sequence: CASSFNEQYF.

This clone was seen a few times. V usage is TRBV5-1 and J usage is TRBJ1-1; TRBD1 agrees at 11 bases. The germline V gene has CDR1 SGHRS and CDR2 YFSETQ. This CDR3 is 13 amino acids long. The junction had 5 bases not matched to a gene; V was cut back by 9 bases and J by 4 bases. The CDR3 is CATGQGDGTEAFF. The CDR3 region has the DNA TGCGCCACGGGACAGGGGGACGGCACTGAAGCTTTCTTT.

With regard to this clone: Germline is not matched at one junction end, which may reflect a read error. The chain is built from TRBV15 and TRBJ1-1, with 7 bases that match TRBD1. The CDR3 consists of 11 residues. The germline V gene encodes CDR1 LNHNV and CDR2 YYDKDF (reference sequence). The CDR3 bases are TGTGCCACCAGCAGTTCCTTGGACAGGCTCTTT. Translation gives CATSSSLDRLF.

This clone was recorded only once. The chain carries TRBV7-8 and TRBJ2-2; D remains unclear. This CDR3 is 13 amino acids long. V lost 5 bases and J 2 bases, leaving 6 bases between the germline ends. Germline V CDR1 and CDR2: SGHVS, FQNEAQ. This CDR3 reads CASSPTNTGELFF. For the CDR3, the DNA is TGTGCCAGCAGCCCGACAAACACCGGGGAGCTGTTTTTT. The entire variable domain, with the rest obtained from reference TRBV7-8 and TRBJ2-2, is as follows: GAGVSQSPRYKVAKRGQDVALRCDPISGHVSLFWYQQALGQGPEFLTYFQNEAQLDKSGLPSDRFFAERPEGSVSTLKIQRTQQEDSAVYLCASSPTNTGELFFGEGSRLTVL.

The chain employs TRBV7-2 and TRBJ2-7; D possibly corresponds to TRBD1 (6 bases). CDR3 length: 14 amino acids. Trimming left V 1 base short and J 3 bases short, with 10 bases between. Germline CDR1 reads SGHTA; CDR2 reads FQGNSA. The CDR3: CASSLVHRDYEQYF. As DNA, the CDR3 is TGTGCCAGCAGCTTAGTTCACAGGGACTACGAGCAGTACTTC.

The chain recombines TRBV6-1 with TRBJ1-2, with TRBD1 matching over 7 bases. Germline lookup yields CDR1 MNHNS and CDR2 SASEGT. This CDR3 is built from 15 residues. V gave up 3 bases and J gave up 4 bases; unmatched junction bases: 8. The CDR3 is CASSDRGGRGYGYTF. For the CDR3, the DNA is TGTGCCAGCAGTGACAGAGGGGGCCGGGGCTATGGCTACACCTTC.

V is TRBV7-2 and J is TRBJ2-3; 9 bases match TRBD2. V lost 7 bases and J lost 3; bases outside the gene matches: 5. Germline assignment: CDR1 SGHTA and CDR2 FQGNSA. The length of the CDR3 is 14 residues. The CDR3 DNA is TGTGCCAGCACCGAGGCGGGGGGGACAGATACGCAGTATTTT. This sequence encodes CASTEAGGTDTQYF.

The V and J genes are TRBV6-4 and TRBJ2-3, with D unclear. Germline V gene lookup returns CDR1 MRHNA and CDR2 SNTAGT. This CDR3 comprises 15 residues. Trimming shortened V by 5 bases and J by 0 bases, and 12 bases separated the two germline ends. The CDR3 sequence is CASSKPGPSTDTQYF. The CDR3 nucleotides are TGTGCCAGCAGTAAACCGGGTCCTAGCACAGATACGCAGTATTTT.

CDR3 region: CASSLGREAEAFF. Here the CDR3 DNA reads TGTGCCAGCAGCCTCGGCAGGGAGGCTGAAGCTTTCTTT. The chain combines TRBV7-3 with TRBJ1-1; weak D call: TRBD1 (5 bases). Trimming removed 5 bases at V and 6 bases at J, with 13 bases between. Germline lookup yields CDR1 SGHTA and CDR2 FQGTGA. The CDR3 runs 13 residues.